These T cell receptor beta chains were read from a single sample in a study of early T cells in non-severe SARS-CoV-2 infection. TCRdb independently ran MiXCR on the 5' RACE reads; one entry per CDR3 protein. The sample shows about 77,000 distinct CDR3 sequences, around 17% of them seen only once. Material: whole blood. The source of these receptors is an adult who was a healthcare worker with PCR-confirmed SARS-CoV-2 infection or an uninfected control (not recorded which). The CDR3 runs from the conserved cysteine through the conserved F or W. The order of the fields is V gene, D gene, clone size, J gene, CDR3 protein, CDR3 DNA. The D gene is left open where the match is weak. The size of a clone is reported for some rows only, either as once, few or many, or as a class for expanded clones.

v_call: TRBV12-3/TRBV12-4
d_call: .
clone_size: .
j_call: TRBJ1-2
cdr3_aa: CANSFNQGHGYTF
cdr3_nt: TGTGCCAACAGTTTTAACCAGGGCCATGGCTACACCTTC

v_call: TRBV20-1
d_call: TRBD1
clone_size: .
j_call: TRBJ1-2
cdr3_aa: CSARGGTEGYGYTF
cdr3_nt: TGCAGTGCTAGAGGGGGGACAGAGGGATATGGCTACACCTTC

v_call: TRBV28
d_call: .
clone_size: .
j_call: TRBJ1-2
cdr3_aa: CASRQGPGRNYGYTF
cdr3_nt: TGTGCCAGCAGGCAGGGGCCCGGCCGGAACTATGGCTACACCTTC

v_call: TRBV12-3/TRBV12-4
d_call: .
clone_size: .
j_call: TRBJ2-7
cdr3_aa: CASSLSGQPYEQYF
cdr3_nt: TGTGCCAGCAGTCTCTCTGGCCAGCCCTACGAGCAGTACTTC

v_call: TRBV6-5
d_call: TRBD1
clone_size: few
j_call: TRBJ2-3
cdr3_aa: CASSYTGQTDTQYF
cdr3_nt: TGTGCCAGCAGTTACACGGGACAGACAGATACGCAGTATTTT

v_call: TRBV7-6
d_call: TRBD2
clone_size: .
j_call: TRBJ2-2
cdr3_aa: CAIPRSRGVVTGELFF
cdr3_nt: TGTGCCATCCCACGGTCGCGGGGGGTGGTTACCGGGGAGCTGTTTTTT

v_call: TRBV5-1
d_call: TRBD1
clone_size: few
j_call: TRBJ2-1
cdr3_aa: CASSLGQGYNEQFF
cdr3_nt: TGCGCCAGCAGCTTGGGACAGGGATACAATGAGCAGTTCTTC

v_call: TRBV3-1
d_call: .
clone_size: .
j_call: TRBJ2-7
cdr3_aa: CASSQNPGTYEQYF
cdr3_nt: TGTGCCAGCAGCCAAAATCCGGGTACCTACGAGCAGTACTTC

v_call: TRBV29-1
d_call: .
clone_size: few
j_call: TRBJ2-7
cdr3_aa: CSVNLTPFYEQYF
cdr3_nt: TGCAGCGTCAATCTGACACCATTCTACGAGCAGTACTTC

v_call: TRBV9
d_call: .
clone_size: few
j_call: TRBJ2-7
cdr3_aa: CASSPTRNPMGEQYF
cdr3_nt: TGTGCCAGCAGCCCAACTAGAAACCCAATGGGCGAGCAGTACTTC

v_call: TRBV28
d_call: .
clone_size: .
j_call: TRBJ2-1
cdr3_aa: CASRSTPPYNEQFF
cdr3_nt: TGTGCCAGCAGATCGACTCCACCCTACAATGAGCAGTTCTTC

v_call: TRBV6-6
d_call: TRBD2
clone_size: few
j_call: TRBJ2-4
cdr3_aa: CASTPMGGNIQYF
cdr3_nt: TGTGCCAGCACCCCGATGGGGGGGAACATTCAGTACTTC

v_call: TRBV10-2
d_call: .
clone_size: few
j_call: TRBJ2-1
cdr3_aa: CASRTPRDEQFF
cdr3_nt: TGCGCCAGCAGGACCCCGAGGGATGAGCAGTTCTTC

v_call: TRBV4-1
d_call: .
clone_size: many
j_call: TRBJ2-5
cdr3_aa: CASSLGRIQETQYF
cdr3_nt: TGCGCCAGCAGCCTAGGGCGGATACAAGAGACCCAGTACTTC

v_call: TRBV18
d_call: TRBD1
clone_size: few
j_call: TRBJ1-4
cdr3_aa: CASSRDRATNEKLFF
cdr3_nt: TGTGCCAGCTCACGGGACAGGGCTACTAATGAAAAACTGTTTTTT

v_call: TRBV5-1
d_call: TRBD2
clone_size: many
j_call: TRBJ2-1
cdr3_aa: CASSIPTSGGEQFF
cdr3_nt: TGCGCCAGCAGCATCCCGACTAGCGGGGGCGAGCAGTTCTTC

v_call: TRBV20-1
d_call: .
clone_size: few
j_call: TRBJ1-1
cdr3_aa: CSAPPRNTEAFF
cdr3_nt: TGCAGTGCTCCGCCCAGGAACACTGAAGCTTTCTTT

v_call: TRBV6-5
d_call: TRBD2
clone_size: .
j_call: TRBJ2-1
cdr3_aa: CASTRTSGRDDEQFF
cdr3_nt: TGTGCCAGCACCAGAACGAGCGGGAGAGACGATGAGCAGTTCTTC

v_call: TRBV14
d_call: .
clone_size: .
j_call: TRBJ1-1
cdr3_aa: CASSQAGNTEAFF
cdr3_nt: TGTGCCAGCAGCCAAGCGGGTAACACTGAAGCTTTCTTT

v_call: TRBV11-2
d_call: .
clone_size: few
j_call: TRBJ2-5
cdr3_aa: CASSLFSRDTWYQETQYF
cdr3_nt: TGTGCCAGCAGCTTATTCTCCCGGGACACCTGGTACCAAGAGACCCAGTACTTC

v_call: TRBV27
d_call: TRBD1
clone_size: .
j_call: TRBJ1-1
cdr3_aa: CASSTVRDRAFTEAFF
cdr3_nt: TGTGCCAGCAGTACAGTCCGGGACAGGGCATTTACTGAAGCTTTCTTT

v_call: TRBV6-6
d_call: .
clone_size: many
j_call: TRBJ2-5
cdr3_aa: CASRAEETQYF
cdr3_nt: TGTGCCAGCAGAGCCGAAGAGACCCAGTACTTC

v_call: TRBV7-8
d_call: TRBD2
clone_size: few
j_call: TRBJ2-1
cdr3_aa: CASSLRLAGDYNEQFF
cdr3_nt: TGTGCCAGCAGCTTACGACTAGCGGGGGACTACAATGAGCAGTTCTTC

v_call: TRBV29-1
d_call: .
clone_size: .
j_call: TRBJ2-7
cdr3_aa: CSPLGDLREQYF
cdr3_nt: TGCAGCCCATTGGGGGACCTAAGGGAGCAGTACTTC

v_call: TRBV11-2
d_call: .
clone_size: few
j_call: TRBJ2-1
cdr3_aa: CASSFTAYNEQFF
cdr3_nt: TGTGCCAGCAGTTTCACTGCTTACAATGAGCAGTTCTTC

v_call: TRBV28
d_call: .
clone_size: .
j_call: TRBJ2-1
cdr3_aa: CASTSPRNAGNEQFF
cdr3_nt: TGTGCCAGCACCTCCCCCCGGAACGCCGGGAATGAGCAGTTCTTC

v_call: TRBV10-3
d_call: .
clone_size: few
j_call: TRBJ2-7
cdr3_aa: CANRDQGGYEQYF
cdr3_nt: TGTGCCAACCGGGACCAGGGAGGCTACGAGCAGTACTTC

v_call: TRBV2
d_call: TRBD1
clone_size: once
j_call: TRBJ2-7
cdr3_aa: CASGGQANYEQYF
cdr3_nt: TGTGCCAGCGGGGGACAGGCGAACTACGAACAGTACTTC

v_call: TRBV14
d_call: .
clone_size: .
j_call: TRBJ2-7
cdr3_aa: CASSPWGGLSSYEQYF
cdr3_nt: TGTGCCAGCAGCCCATGGGGTGGCTTAAGCTCCTACGAGCAGTACTTC

v_call: TRBV7-2
d_call: TRBD2
clone_size: few
j_call: TRBJ2-3
cdr3_aa: CASSKSGGAPDTQYF
cdr3_nt: TGTGCCAGCAGCAAAAGCGGGGGGGCTCCAGATACGCAGTATTTT

v_call: TRBV27
d_call: .
clone_size: many
j_call: TRBJ1-5
cdr3_aa: CASRDRPSWPQHF
cdr3_nt: TGTGCCAGCAGAGACAGACCTTCATGGCCCCAGCATTTT

v_call: TRBV4-2
d_call: .
clone_size: .
j_call: TRBJ2-1
cdr3_aa: CASSQPGKARINEQFF
cdr3_nt: TGTGCCAGCAGCCAACCCGGCAAGGCTAGAATCAATGAGCAGTTCTTC

v_call: TRBV6-6
d_call: TRBD2
clone_size: few
j_call: TRBJ2-1
cdr3_aa: CASSIAGYNEQFF
cdr3_nt: TGTGCCAGCAGCATAGCGGGTTACAATGAGCAGTTCTTC

v_call: TRBV2
d_call: TRBD1
clone_size: many
j_call: TRBJ2-3
cdr3_aa: CASSEQGASTDTQYF
cdr3_nt: TGTGCCAGCAGTGAACAGGGGGCGTCAACAGATACGCAGTATTTT

v_call: TRBV28
d_call: .
clone_size: few
j_call: TRBJ2-6
cdr3_aa: CASSLVAGSGANVLTF
cdr3_nt: TGTGCCAGCAGTTTGGTGGCGGGCTCTGGGGCCAACGTCCTGACTTTC

v_call: TRBV6-6
d_call: .
clone_size: few
j_call: TRBJ2-2
cdr3_aa: CASSLRGRTGELFF
cdr3_nt: TGTGCCAGCAGTCTCAGGGGGAGGACCGGGGAGCTGTTTTTT

v_call: TRBV30
d_call: .
clone_size: few
j_call: TRBJ1-1
cdr3_aa: CAWGTRVRMNTEAFF
cdr3_nt: TGTGCCTGGGGAACCCGGGTCCGGATGAACACTGAAGCTTTCTTT

v_call: TRBV12-5
d_call: .
clone_size: .
j_call: TRBJ1-6
cdr3_aa: CASAMDGQNSPLHF
cdr3_nt: TGTGCTAGTGCCATGGACGGCCAGAATTCACCCCTCCACTTT

v_call: TRBV6-1
d_call: .
clone_size: few
j_call: TRBJ1-5
cdr3_aa: CASSDQWSNQPQHF
cdr3_nt: TGTGCCAGCAGTGACCAGTGGAGCAATCAGCCCCAGCATTTT

v_call: TRBV5-8
d_call: .
clone_size: few
j_call: TRBJ2-7
cdr3_aa: CASRRVSYEQYF
cdr3_nt: TGTGCCAGCAGGAGGGTCTCCTACGAGCAGTACTTC

v_call: TRBV18
d_call: TRBD1
clone_size: few
j_call: TRBJ2-1
cdr3_aa: CASSPPRGQYDNEQFF
cdr3_nt: TGTGCCAGCTCACCACCGAGGGGACAGTATGACAATGAGCAGTTCTTC

v_call: TRBV29-1
d_call: TRBD2
clone_size: few
j_call: TRBJ2-3
cdr3_aa: CSVEGLASDADTQYF
cdr3_nt: TGCAGCGTTGAGGGACTAGCGAGCGATGCAGATACGCAGTATTTT

v_call: TRBV19
d_call: TRBD1
clone_size: many
j_call: TRBJ1-5
cdr3_aa: CASSIEGQGASNQPQHF
cdr3_nt: TGTGCCAGTAGTATAGAAGGGCAGGGGGCGAGCAATCAGCCCCAGCATTTT

v_call: TRBV2
d_call: TRBD1
clone_size: few
j_call: TRBJ2-1
cdr3_aa: CASSRWGGQGANEQFF
cdr3_nt: TGTGCCAGCAGTAGATGGGGAGGACAGGGGGCAAATGAGCAGTTCTTC

v_call: TRBV6-2/TRBV6-3
d_call: .
clone_size: .
j_call: TRBJ1-5
cdr3_aa: CASSYSEGGQPQHF
cdr3_nt: TGTGCCAGCAGTTACTCGGAAGGTGGGCAGCCCCAGCATTTT

v_call: TRBV19
d_call: .
clone_size: .
j_call: TRBJ1-5
cdr3_aa: CASSDTQGQPQHF
cdr3_nt: TGTGCCAGTAGTGACACACAGGGCCAGCCCCAGCATTTT

v_call: TRBV3-1
d_call: .
clone_size: .
j_call: TRBJ2-1
cdr3_aa: CASSQFGLGGESSYNEQFF
cdr3_nt: TGTGCCAGCAGCCAATTCGGGTTAGGGGGTGAGAGCTCCTACAATGAGCAGTTCTTC

v_call: TRBV20-1
d_call: TRBD1
clone_size: few
j_call: TRBJ1-1
cdr3_aa: CSASLRGGDTEAFF
cdr3_nt: TGCAGTGCTAGTCTCAGGGGGGGGGACACTGAAGCTTTCTTT

v_call: TRBV14
d_call: .
clone_size: many
j_call: TRBJ2-2
cdr3_aa: CASSRPLERDHGELFF
cdr3_nt: TGTGCCAGCAGCCGCCCGTTGGAACGGGACCACGGGGAGCTGTTTTTT

v_call: TRBV5-4
d_call: .
clone_size: few
j_call: TRBJ2-3
cdr3_aa: CASSLGQITDTQYF
cdr3_nt: TGTGCCAGCAGCCTCGGACAGATCACAGATACGCAGTATTTT

v_call: TRBV12-5
d_call: .
clone_size: few
j_call: TRBJ2-5
cdr3_aa: CASGSVDPRETQYF
cdr3_nt: TGTGCTAGTGGTTCCGTGGACCCTCGGGAGACCCAGTACTTC

v_call: TRBV6-5
d_call: TRBD2
clone_size: few
j_call: TRBJ2-2
cdr3_aa: CASSYASGGAQNGELFF
cdr3_nt: TGTGCCAGCAGTTATGCTAGCGGAGGGGCACAGAACGGGGAGCTGTTTTTT

v_call: TRBV28
d_call: .
clone_size: .
j_call: TRBJ2-1
cdr3_aa: CACQGGAHEQFF
cdr3_nt: TGTGCCTGCCAAGGCGGGGCCCATGAGCAGTTCTTC

v_call: TRBV12-3/TRBV12-4
d_call: TRBD1
clone_size: few
j_call: TRBJ1-2
cdr3_aa: CASSGGQGVMINYGYTF
cdr3_nt: TGTGCCAGCAGTGGGGGACAGGGGGTCATGATTAACTATGGCTACACCTTC

v_call: TRBV20-1
d_call: .
clone_size: .
j_call: TRBJ2-7
cdr3_aa: CSARVASSGSYEQYF
cdr3_nt: TGCAGTGCTAGAGTGGCTAGCTCAGGTTCCTACGAGCAGTACTTC

v_call: TRBV6-6
d_call: .
clone_size: few
j_call: TRBJ2-5
cdr3_aa: CASNTRQQSETQYF
cdr3_nt: TGTGCCAGCAACACCAGGCAGCAATCGGAGACCCAGTACTTC

v_call: TRBV19
d_call: TRBD1
clone_size: few
j_call: TRBJ1-1
cdr3_aa: CASSPPGQRAPTEAFF
cdr3_nt: TGTGCCAGTAGCCCTCCGGGACAGAGGGCCCCCACTGAAGCTTTCTTT

v_call: TRBV5-1
d_call: TRBD1
clone_size: few
j_call: TRBJ1-1
cdr3_aa: CASSPGQGIAEAFF
cdr3_nt: TGCGCCAGCAGCCCGGGACAGGGGATCGCTGAAGCTTTCTTT

v_call: TRBV11-3
d_call: .
clone_size: .
j_call: TRBJ1-1
cdr3_aa: CASRLTEATEAFF
cdr3_nt: TGTGCCAGCAGACTGACAGAAGCCACTGAAGCTTTCTTT

v_call: TRBV7-9
d_call: TRBD1
clone_size: .
j_call: TRBJ1-1
cdr3_aa: CASSLQGESTEAFF
cdr3_nt: TGTGCCAGCAGCTTGCAGGGGGAGAGCACTGAAGCTTTCTTT